This passage covers 21 T cell receptor beta chains from one sample sequenced in a study of T cell changes during pregnancy in multiple sclerosis. The data were produced by immunoSEQ multiplex PCR, yet TCRdb's version contains in-frame clones alone and is incomplete. In the table there are about 17,000 clones, over 75% of which are singletons. The source was CD8+ T cells from peripheral blood mononuclear cells, collected after pregnancy. The receptor set was obtained from a female donor in good health, enrolled as a control in a pregnancy study.

The V and J genes are TRBV6-1 and TRBJ1-5; D is possibly TRBD1 (5 bases). V lost 5 bases, J lost 4 bases, and 15 bases lay in between. CDR3 size: 15 residues. CDR1 is MNHNS, CDR2 SASEGT, per germline. CDR3: CASSSNMGGNQPQHF. The CDR3 coding sequence is TGTGCCAGCAGTTCTAACATGGGGGGAAATCAGCCCCAGCATTTT.

The chain carries TRBV12-5 and TRBJ1-3, with D perhaps matching TRBD1 (5 bases). The CDR3 is made up of 13 amino acids. Trimming pared 4 bases from V and 6 bases from J, leaving 10 bases between. The germline V gene encodes CDR1 LGHNT and CDR2 FRNRAP. The CDR3 DNA is TGTGCTAGTGGTTCCGGGGGGGTAAACACCATATATTTT. The encoded protein is CASGSGGVNTIYF.

This clone has just one count. The chain employs TRBV29-1 and TRBJ1-2; D is possibly TRBD1 (6 bases). V shed 5 bases and J shed 5 bases, with 15 bases lying between them. Looked up from germline, CDR1 is SQVTM and CDR2 is ANQGSEA. The CDR3 is 13 amino acids. The CDR3 reads CSVSGGAKYGYTF. The DNA for the CDR3 is TGCAGCGTTTCGGGGGGCGCAAAGTATGGCTACACCTTC.

The chain is built from TRBV11-2 and TRBJ1-3; 12 bases match TRBD1. There are 16 residues in the CDR3. Germline CDR1 SGHAT, CDR2 FQNNGV. After removal of 5 bases from V and 8 bases from J, the junction contained 10 bases not matched to a gene. DNA for the CDR3: TGTGCCAGCAGCGCCGGGACAGGGGGCCTTACTGACACCATATATTTT. As protein: CASSAGTGGLTDTIYF. Complete variable domain (other parts from reference TRBV11-2 and TRBJ1-3): EAGVAQSPRYKIIEKRQSVAFWCNPISGHATLYWYQQILGQGPKLLIQFQNNGVVDDSQLPKDRFSAERLKGVDSTLKIQPAKLEDSAVYLCASSAGTGGLTDTIYFGEGSWLTVV.

The rearrangement uses TRBV2 and TRBJ2-7, with TRBD2 identical over 10 bases. The CDR3 has 12 residues. Germline loops: CDR1 SNHLY, CDR2 FYNNEI. J lost 6 bases, V lost 7 bases, and 3 bases had no gene match. The CDR3 reads CASIQRGGEQYF. CDR3 nucleotides: TGTGCCAGCATACAGCGGGGGGGCGAGCAGTACTTC.

The chain combines TRBV28 with TRBJ2-7; D is uncertain. This CDR3 spans 12 amino acids. Trimming pared 5 bases from V and 2 bases from J, leaving 7 bases between. Germline V gene data show CDR1 as MDHEN and CDR2 as SYDVKM. CDR3 sequence (DNA): TGTGCCAGCAGTCCTCCCGCCTACGAGCAGTACTTC. It yields the protein CASSPPAYEQYF.

The chain employs TRBV5-1 and TRBJ1-1; D uncertain. The germline gives CDR1 SGHRS, CDR2 YFSETQ. Trimming shortened V by 2 bases and J by 1 base, and 9 bases separated the two germline ends. The CDR3 covers 14 residues. CDR3 in amino acids: CASSFRYKNTEAFF. The CDR3 coding sequence is TGCGCCAGCAGCTTTCGTTACAAGAACACTGAAGCTTTCTTT.

The gene calls are TRBV29-1 and TRBJ2-1, with 9 bases matching TRBD2. Germline V gene sequence: CDR1 SQVTM, CDR2 ANQGSEA. This CDR3 spans 13 amino acids. The ends lost 1 base at V and 10 bases at J; junction bases unmatched: 5. The CDR3 DNA sequence: TGCAGCGTTGAAGTGGGCGGGAGGGACGAGCAGTTCTTC. Translated, it gives CSVEVGGRDEQFF.

The gene calls are TRBV27 and TRBJ2-7; maybe TRBD2 (5 bases). Germline V gives CDR1 MNHEY, CDR2 SMNVEV (reference sequence). The CDR3 length is 14 residues. V gave up 1 base and J gave up 3 bases, with 10 bases separating them. In DNA, the CDR3 is TGTGCCAGCAGTTTATTTTCGACTAACTACGAGCAGTACTTC. It yields the protein CASSLFSTNYEQYF.

J is TRBJ2-1 and V is TRBV28; the D gene is possibly TRBD2 (6 bases). V shed 6 bases and J shed 6 bases, with 15 bases lying between them. From germline, CDR1 is MDHEN and CDR2 SYDVKM. The CDR3 totals 14 residues. CDR3: CASRGTAIVNEQFF. CDR3 bases: TGTGCCAGCAGAGGGACTGCGATAGTCAATGAGCAGTTCTTC.

The chain combines TRBV7-6 with TRBJ1-1, with 8 bases matching TRBD1. Germline lookup yields CDR1 SGHVS and CDR2 FNYEAQ. CDR3 size: 18 residues. V lost 4 bases to trimming and J lost 3 bases; unmatched junction nucleotides: 16. DNA for the CDR3: TGTGCCAGCAGCTCCTCAACACGCCCTACAGGGGGGGACACTGAAGCTTTCTTT. This encodes CASSSSTRPTGGDTEAFF.

V is TRBV10-3 and J is TRBJ1-2, with 9 bases matching TRBD1. This CDR3 is built from 14 residues. The V and J ends lost 4 bases and 2 bases, in that order; junction bases with no gene match: 2. From germline, CDR1 is ENHRY and CDR2 SYGVKD. The CDR3, as DNA: TGTGCCATCAGTGCTACAGGGGGCAACTATGGCTACACCTTC. Translating gives CAISATGGNYGYTF.

This clone was detected a few times. This chain uses TRBV27 with TRBJ2-7, with 7 bases aligning to TRBD1. Germline V gene sequence: CDR1 MNHEY, CDR2 SMNVEV (reference sequence). The CDR3 runs 15 residues. V lost 5 bases, J lost 4 bases, and 11 bases stayed unmatched. Written as DNA, the CDR3 is TGTGCCAGCAGTACCCCTAAGGGGGCAGAGTACGAGCAGTACTTC. It yields the protein CASSTPKGAEYEQYF.

The chain has TRBV10-2 and TRBJ1-1, with D tentatively TRBD1 (5 bases). The CDR3 sequence is 14 residues long. Trimming removed 2 bases from V and 0 bases from J, with 7 bases in between. Germline V lookup: CDR1 WSHSY, CDR2 SAAADI. The CDR3 loop is CASSEGHLNTEAFF. The CDR3 bases are TGCGCCAGCAGTGAGGGACACTTGAACACTGAAGCTTTCTTT.

This chain links TRBV29-1 with TRBJ1-2, with 9 bases fitting TRBD1. The CDR3 length is 12 residues. V dropped 6 bases and J dropped 8; count of bases not matched to a gene: 7. Germline-derived CDR1 and CDR2 are SQVTM and ANQGSEA. CDR3 bases: TGCAGCGTACCGGGACAGGGTGTCGGCTACACCTTC. Residues: CSVPGQGVGYTF.

The chain links TRBV5-8 to TRBJ2-7, with 7 nucleotides matching TRBD1. The length of the CDR3 is 12 residues. With 9 bases clipped from V and 1 base from J, the junction kept 4 bases outside the gene matches. CDR1 and CDR2 from the germline V gene are SGHTS and YDEGEE. CDR3 amino acids: CATMTGSYEQYF. CDR3 nucleotides: TGTGCCACCATGACAGGGTCCTACGAGCAGTACTTC.

The chain employs TRBV7-8 and TRBJ2-3; perhaps TRBD1 as D (6 bases). Germline values: CDR1 SGHVS, CDR2 FQNEAQ. V was pared by 1 base and J by 5 bases, with 10 bases between. The CDR3 is 14 residues long. The CDR3, as DNA: TGTGCCAGCAGCTTAGGCAGGGGCCGAGATACGCAGTATTTT. Residues: CASSLGRGRDTQYF.

The chain carries TRBV15 and TRBJ2-1; TRBD2 agrees at 9 bases. The CDR3 sequence is 16 residues long. Germline V gene sequence: CDR1 LNHNV, CDR2 YYDKDF (reference sequence). With V trimmed by 0 bases and J by 7 bases, 7 bases remained unmatched. CDR3 bases: TGTGCCACCAGCAGAGATGGCGGGAGGGCCTTTAATGAGCAGTTCTTC. Protein product: CATSRDGGRAFNEQFF.

V gene TRBV9 combines with J gene TRBJ1-1; no firm D call. This CDR3 is 15 amino acids long. The germline gives CDR1 SGDLS, CDR2 YYNGEE. V was shortened by 0 bases and J by 5 bases, with 14 bases between the two germline ends. CDR3: CASSVGAPADTEAFF. The CDR3 bases are TGTGCCAGCAGCGTAGGGGCACCCGCAGATACTGAAGCTTTCTTT.

This sequence joins TRBV19 and TRBJ1-5; 8 positions agree with TRBD1. Unmatched junction bases numbered 6, after V lost 3 bases and J lost 5 bases. The CDR3 totals 15 residues. Germline CDR1 and CDR2: LNHDA and SQIVND (reference sequence). CDR3 in DNA: TGTGCCAGTAGTATGTCAGGGGGCCTGTATCAGCCCCAGCATTTT. It translates to CASSMSGGLYQPQHF.

The V call is TRBV27, the J call TRBJ2-7, with TRBD2 as a possible D gene (5 bases). The CDR3 spans 13 residues. The V and J ends lost 6 bases and 3 bases respectively, with 12 bases between them. Germline V gene lookup returns CDR1 MNHEY and CDR2 SMNVEV (reference sequence). The CDR3 nucleotides are TGTGCCAGCAGCCCGCCCCGGGACTACGAGCAGTACTTC. Its translation is CASSPPRDYEQYF.